These 8 T cell receptor beta chains share one sample of origin, sequenced in a study of blood T cell repertoires in COVID-19. The repertoire was sequenced with immunoSEQ multiplex PCR; TCRdb's copy has only in-frame clones and lacks some. Among about 250,000 clones listed, roughly 89% were seen once. Sequencing input: peripheral blood. These receptors all stem from a woman in her 30s with active or convalescent COVID-19.

The chain has TRBV27 and TRBJ2-7; TRBD1 matches at 8 bases. Germline trimming cut 4 bases from V and 2 bases from J; bases unmatched to any gene: 7. This CDR3 is built from 15 residues. Germline lookup yields CDR1 MNHEY and CDR2 SMNVEV (reference sequence). CDR3 residues: CASSSPRDRPYEQYF. The CDR3 nucleotides read TGTGCCAGCAGTTCCCCCCGGGACAGGCCCTACGAGCAGTACTTC.

The genes are TRBV10-1 and TRBJ1-1, with TRBD1 as a possible D gene (6 bases). The CDR3 runs to 15 residues. Germline V gene lookup returns CDR1 WNHNN and CDR2 SYGVQD (reference sequence). V gave up 0 bases and J gave up 3 bases, with 11 bases separating them. DNA of the CDR3: TGCGCCAGCAGTGAGTCGAGGGGGGGGGACACTGAAGCTTTCTTT. Its protein product is CASSESRGGDTEAFF.

The gene calls are TRBV13 and TRBJ1-5; no reliable D call. There are 14 residues in the CDR3. CDR1 and CDR2 (germline): PRHDT, FYEKMQ (reference sequence). Between the trimmed V and J ends, which lost 4 bases and 6 bases, there was a span of 13 bases. The CDR3 sequence: CASSSGKDSQPQHF. In nucleotides, the CDR3 is TGTGCCAGCAGCTCCGGGAAGGATAGTCAGCCCCAGCATTTT.

The chain carries TRBV5-6 and TRBJ1-1, with 10 bases identical to TRBD1. Looked up from germline, CDR1 is SGHDT and CDR2 is YYEEEE. V shed 6 bases and J 3 bases; nucleotides not matched to a gene: 11. The length of the CDR3 is 16 residues. The CDR3 DNA reads TGTGCCAGCAACGTGGGGACAGGGGCCAGGGACACTGAAGCTTTCTTT. Translating gives CASNVGTGARDTEAFF.

The sample holds one count of this clone. V gene TRBV2 combines with J gene TRBJ2-5, with TRBD1 matching over 7 bases. J was trimmed by 7 bases and V by 0 bases; bases with no gene match: 8. This CDR3 spans 15 amino acids. Germline V gene sequence: CDR1 SNHLY, CDR2 FYNNEI. The CDR3: CASSEATGTHGTQYF. The CDR3 nucleotides are TGTGCCAGCAGTGAAGCGACAGGGACCCACGGGACCCAGTACTTC.

The chain couples TRBV25-1 to TRBJ2-6; perhaps TRBD1 as D (6 bases). The germline V gene has CDR1 MGHDK and CDR2 SYGVNS. Trimming took 6 bases from V and 0 from J, leaving 12 bases between them. The CDR3 is 16 residues long. The CDR3 nucleotides are TGTGCCAGCAGCAGCGGACAGACCTCTGGGGCCAACGTCCTGACTTTC. It encodes CASSSGQTSGANVLTF.

The chain is built from TRBV24-1 and TRBJ1-1, with 8 bases aligning to TRBD1. In germline, CDR1 is KGHDR, CDR2 SFDVKD. The V segment lost 7 bases and the J segment 5 bases; nucleotides outside the gene matches: 5. This CDR3 is 13 amino acids long. For the CDR3, the DNA is TGTGCCACCAGCCGACAGGGGCAGACTGAAGCTTTCTTT. Protein product: CATSRQGQTEAFF.

The chain links TRBV10-2 to TRBJ2-3; no clear D. From germline, CDR1 is WSHSY and CDR2 SAAADI. The length of the CDR3 is 12 residues. Between the trimmed V and J ends, which lost 4 bases and 6 bases, there was a span of 8 bases. The CDR3, as DNA: TGCGCCAGCAGTGTGGTCGGGGATACGCAGTATTTT. Encoded protein: CASSVVGDTQYF.